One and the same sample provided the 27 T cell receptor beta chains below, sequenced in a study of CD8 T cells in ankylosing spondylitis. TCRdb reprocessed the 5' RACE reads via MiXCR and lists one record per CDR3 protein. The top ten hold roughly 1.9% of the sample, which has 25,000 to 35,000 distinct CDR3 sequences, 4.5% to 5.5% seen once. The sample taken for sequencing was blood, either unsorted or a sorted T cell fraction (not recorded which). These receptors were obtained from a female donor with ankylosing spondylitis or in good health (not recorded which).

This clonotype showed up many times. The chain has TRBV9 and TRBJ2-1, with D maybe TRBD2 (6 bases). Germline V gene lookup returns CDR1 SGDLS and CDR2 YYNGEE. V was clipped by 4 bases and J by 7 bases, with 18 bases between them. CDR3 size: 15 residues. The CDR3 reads CASSLRLGLINEQFF. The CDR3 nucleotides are TGTGCCAGCAGCCTCAGACTGGGACTTATAAATGAGCAGTTCTTC.

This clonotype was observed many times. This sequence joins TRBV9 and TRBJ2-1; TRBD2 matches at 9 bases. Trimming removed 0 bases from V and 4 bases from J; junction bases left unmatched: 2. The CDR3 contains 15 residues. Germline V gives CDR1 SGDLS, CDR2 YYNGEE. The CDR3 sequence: CASSVGLAGYNEQFF. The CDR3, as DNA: TGTGCCAGCAGCGTAGGGCTAGCGGGATACAATGAGCAGTTCTTC.

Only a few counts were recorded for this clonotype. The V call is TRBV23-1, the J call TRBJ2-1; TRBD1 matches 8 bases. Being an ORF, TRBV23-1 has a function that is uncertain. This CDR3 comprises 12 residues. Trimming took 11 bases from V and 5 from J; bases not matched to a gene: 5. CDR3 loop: CAGTGQDNEQFF. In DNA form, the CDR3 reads TGCGCCGGGACGGGACAGGACAATGAGCAGTTCTTC.

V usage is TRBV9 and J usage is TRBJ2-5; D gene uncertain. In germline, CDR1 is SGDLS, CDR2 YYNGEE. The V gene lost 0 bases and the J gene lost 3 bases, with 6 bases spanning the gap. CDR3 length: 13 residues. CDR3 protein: CASSVAGKETQYF. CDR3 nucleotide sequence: TGTGCCAGCAGCGTAGCAGGAAAAGAGACCCAGTACTTC.

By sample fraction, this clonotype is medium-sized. The CDR3 bases are TGTGCCAGCAGCTTTTCAATGAACACTGAAGCTTTCTTT. It is translated as CASSFSMNTEAFF. This chain uses TRBV9 with TRBJ1-1; D remains ambiguous. The ends were cut back, 4 bases at V and 0 bases at J, with 7 bases in the middle. Germline V gives CDR1 SGDLS, CDR2 YYNGEE. The CDR3 length is 13 residues.

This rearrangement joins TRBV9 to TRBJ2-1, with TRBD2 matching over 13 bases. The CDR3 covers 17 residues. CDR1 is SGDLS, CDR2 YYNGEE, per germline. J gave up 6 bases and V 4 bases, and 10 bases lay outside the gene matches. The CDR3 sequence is CASSPIAGTSGINEQFF. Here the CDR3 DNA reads TGTGCCAGCAGCCCCATCGCCGGGACTAGCGGGATCAATGAGCAGTTCTTC.

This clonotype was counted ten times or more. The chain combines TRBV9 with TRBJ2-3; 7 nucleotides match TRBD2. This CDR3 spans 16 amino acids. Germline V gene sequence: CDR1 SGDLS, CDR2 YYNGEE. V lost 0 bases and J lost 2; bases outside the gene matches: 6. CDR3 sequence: CASSVVSAGTTDTQYF. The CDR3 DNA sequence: TGTGCCAGCAGCGTAGTGTCAGCGGGGACCACAGATACGCAGTATTTT.

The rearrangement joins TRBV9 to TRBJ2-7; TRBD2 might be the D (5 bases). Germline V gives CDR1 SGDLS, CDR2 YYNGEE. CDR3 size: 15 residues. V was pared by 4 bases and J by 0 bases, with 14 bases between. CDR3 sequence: CASSPQEASSYEQYF. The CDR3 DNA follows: TGTGCCAGCAGCCCCCAGGAGGCGAGCTCCTACGAGCAGTACTTC.

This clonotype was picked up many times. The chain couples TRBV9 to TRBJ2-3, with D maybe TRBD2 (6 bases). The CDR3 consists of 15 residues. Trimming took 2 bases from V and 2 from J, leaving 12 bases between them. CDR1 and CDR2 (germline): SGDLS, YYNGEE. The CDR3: CASSVGGSNTDTQYF. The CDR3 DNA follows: TGTGCCAGCAGCGTGGGAGGTAGCAACACAGATACGCAGTATTTT.

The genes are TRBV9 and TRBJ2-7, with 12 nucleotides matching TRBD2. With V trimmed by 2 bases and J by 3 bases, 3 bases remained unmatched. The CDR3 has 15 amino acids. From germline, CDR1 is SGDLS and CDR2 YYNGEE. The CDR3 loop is CASSVSSGGVYEQYF. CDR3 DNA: TGTGCCAGCAGCGTTTCTAGCGGGGGGGTCTACGAGCAGTACTTC.

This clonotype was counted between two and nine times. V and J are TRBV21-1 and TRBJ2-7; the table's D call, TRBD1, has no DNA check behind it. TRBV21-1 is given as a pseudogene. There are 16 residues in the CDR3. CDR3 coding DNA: TGTGCCAGCAGCAAAGATGGGCGGCAGAGACAATACGAGCAGTACTTC. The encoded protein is CASSKDGRQRQYEQYF.

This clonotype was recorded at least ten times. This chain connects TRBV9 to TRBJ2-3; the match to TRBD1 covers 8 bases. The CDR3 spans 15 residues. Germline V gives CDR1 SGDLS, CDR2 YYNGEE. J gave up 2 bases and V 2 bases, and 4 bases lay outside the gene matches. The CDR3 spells CASSVGDRHTDTQYF. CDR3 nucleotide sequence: TGTGCCAGCAGCGTGGGGGACAGGCACACAGATACGCAGTATTTT.

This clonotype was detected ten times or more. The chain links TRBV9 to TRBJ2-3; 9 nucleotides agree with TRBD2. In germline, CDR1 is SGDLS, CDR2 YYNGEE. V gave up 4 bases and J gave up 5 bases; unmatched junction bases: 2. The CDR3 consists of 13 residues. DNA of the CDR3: TGTGCCAGCAGCTCGCGGGGGGGAGATACGCAGTATTTT. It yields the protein CASSSRGGDTQYF. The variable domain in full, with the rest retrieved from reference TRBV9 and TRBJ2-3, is DSGVTQTPKHLITATGQRVTLRCSPRSGDLSVYWYQQSLDQGLQFLIQYYNGEERAKGNILERFSAQQFPDLHSELNLSSLELGDSALYFCASSSRGGDTQYFGPGTRLTVL.

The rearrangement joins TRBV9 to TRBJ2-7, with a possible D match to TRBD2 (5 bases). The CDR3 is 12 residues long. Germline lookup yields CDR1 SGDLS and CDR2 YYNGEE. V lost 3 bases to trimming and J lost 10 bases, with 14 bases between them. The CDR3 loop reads CASSDRLKPQYF. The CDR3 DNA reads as TGTGCCAGCAGCGATAGACTAAAACCCCAGTACTTC.

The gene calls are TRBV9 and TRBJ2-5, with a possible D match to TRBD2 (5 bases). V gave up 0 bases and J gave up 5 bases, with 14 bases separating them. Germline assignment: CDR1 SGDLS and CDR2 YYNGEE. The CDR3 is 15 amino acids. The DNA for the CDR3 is TGTGCCAGCAGCGTAGGAAATAGCGAAACCGAGACCCAGTACTTC. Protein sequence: CASSVGNSETETQYF.

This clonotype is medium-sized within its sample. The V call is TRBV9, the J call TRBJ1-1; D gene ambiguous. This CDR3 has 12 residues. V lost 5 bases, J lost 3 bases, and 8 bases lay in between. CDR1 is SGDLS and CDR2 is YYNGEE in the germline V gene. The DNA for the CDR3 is TGTGCCAGCAGGGGGATGGACACTGAAGCTTTCTTT. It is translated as CASRGMDTEAFF.

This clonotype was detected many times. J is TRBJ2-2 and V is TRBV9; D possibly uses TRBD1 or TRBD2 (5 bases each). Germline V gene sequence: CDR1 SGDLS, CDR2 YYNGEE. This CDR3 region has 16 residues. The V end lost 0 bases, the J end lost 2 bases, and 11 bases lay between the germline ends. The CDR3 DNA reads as TGTGCCAGCAGCGTAGGGAGCTGGGACAACACCGGGGAGCTGTTTTTT. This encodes CASSVGSWDNTGELFF.

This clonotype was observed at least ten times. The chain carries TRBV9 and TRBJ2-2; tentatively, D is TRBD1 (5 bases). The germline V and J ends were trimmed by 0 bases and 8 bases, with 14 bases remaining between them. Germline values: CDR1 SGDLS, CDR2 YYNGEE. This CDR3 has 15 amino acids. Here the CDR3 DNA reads TGTGCCAGCAGCGTAGATCCGACAGTGGTAGGGGAGCTGTTTTTT. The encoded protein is CASSVDPTVVGELFF.

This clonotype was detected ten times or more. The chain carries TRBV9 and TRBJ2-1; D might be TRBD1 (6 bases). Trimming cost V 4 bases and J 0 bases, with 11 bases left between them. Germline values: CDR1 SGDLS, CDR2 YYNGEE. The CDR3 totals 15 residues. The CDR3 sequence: CASSPQGSSYNEQFF. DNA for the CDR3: TGTGCCAGCAGCCCGCAGGGGAGCTCCTACAATGAGCAGTTCTTC.

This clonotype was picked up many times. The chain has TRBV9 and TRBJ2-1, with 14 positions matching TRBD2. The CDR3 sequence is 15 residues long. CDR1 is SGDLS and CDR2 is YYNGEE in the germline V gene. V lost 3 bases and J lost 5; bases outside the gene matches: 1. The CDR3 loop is CASSAGLAGDNEQFF. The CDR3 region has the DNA TGTGCCAGCAGCGCGGGACTAGCGGGGGACAATGAGCAGTTCTTC.

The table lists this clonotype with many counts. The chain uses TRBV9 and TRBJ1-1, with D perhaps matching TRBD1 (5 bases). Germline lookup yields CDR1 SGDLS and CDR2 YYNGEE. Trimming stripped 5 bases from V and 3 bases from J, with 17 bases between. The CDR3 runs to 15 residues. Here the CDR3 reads CASSRWAGSDTEAFF. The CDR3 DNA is TGTGCCAGCAGTCGCTGGGCAGGGAGTGACACTGAAGCTTTCTTT. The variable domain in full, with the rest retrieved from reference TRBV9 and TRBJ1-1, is DSGVTQTPKHLITATGQRVTLRCSPRSGDLSVYWYQQSLDQGLQFLIQYYNGEERAKGNILERFSAQQFPDLHSELNLSSLELGDSALYFCASSRWAGSDTEAFFGQGTRLTVV.

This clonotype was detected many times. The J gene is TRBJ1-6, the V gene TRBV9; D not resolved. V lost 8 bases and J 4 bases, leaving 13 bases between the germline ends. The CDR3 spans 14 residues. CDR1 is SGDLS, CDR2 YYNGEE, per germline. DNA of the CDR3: TGTGCCAGTGGAAGGAGGGAGTATAATTCACCCCTCCACTTT. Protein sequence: CASGRREYNSPLHF.

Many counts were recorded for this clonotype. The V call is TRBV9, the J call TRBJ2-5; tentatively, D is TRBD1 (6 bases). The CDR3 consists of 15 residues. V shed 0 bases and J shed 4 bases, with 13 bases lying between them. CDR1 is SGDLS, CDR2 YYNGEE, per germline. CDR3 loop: CASSVGQGMGETQYF. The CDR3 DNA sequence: TGTGCCAGCAGCGTAGGTCAGGGGATGGGAGAGACCCAGTACTTC.

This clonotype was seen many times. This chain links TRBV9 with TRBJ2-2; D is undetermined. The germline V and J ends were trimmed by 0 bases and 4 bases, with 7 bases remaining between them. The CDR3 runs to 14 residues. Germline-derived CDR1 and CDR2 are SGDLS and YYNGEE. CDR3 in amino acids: CASSVVSITGELFF. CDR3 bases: TGTGCCAGCAGCGTAGTTTCGATCACCGGGGAGCTGTTTTTT.

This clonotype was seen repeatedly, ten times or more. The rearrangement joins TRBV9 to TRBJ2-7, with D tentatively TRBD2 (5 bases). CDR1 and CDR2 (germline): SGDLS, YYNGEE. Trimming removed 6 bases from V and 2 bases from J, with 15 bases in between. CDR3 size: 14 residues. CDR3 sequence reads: CASNHGDSPYEQYF. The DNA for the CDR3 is TGTGCCAGCAACCACGGGGATTCACCCTACGAGCAGTACTTC.

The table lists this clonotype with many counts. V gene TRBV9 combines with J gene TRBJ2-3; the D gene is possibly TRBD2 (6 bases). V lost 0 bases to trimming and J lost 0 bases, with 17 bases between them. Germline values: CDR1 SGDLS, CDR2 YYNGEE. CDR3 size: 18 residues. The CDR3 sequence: CASSVGLSGVESTDTQYF. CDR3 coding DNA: TGTGCCAGCAGCGTAGGTCTCTCGGGAGTTGAGAGCACAGATACGCAGTATTTT.

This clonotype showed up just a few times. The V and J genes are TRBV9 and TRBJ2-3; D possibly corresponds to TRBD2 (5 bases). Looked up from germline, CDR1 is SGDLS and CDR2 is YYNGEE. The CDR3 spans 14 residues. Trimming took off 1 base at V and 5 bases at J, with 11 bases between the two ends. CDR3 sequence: CASSVLGSGDTQYF. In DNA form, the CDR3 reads TGTGCCAGCAGCGTATTAGGGAGTGGAGATACGCAGTATTTT.